This TCR beta chain was recorded in a study of long-term antiretroviral therapy in people with HIV. Regarding the study as a whole: The study collected no data on ART adherence, viral resistance or therapy changes. Blood was collected between about 2004 and 2017, possibly under older ART regimens.

Among participants with HIV, every one received treatment in the United States. This clone has a single count. What it binds is not known. At survey level, the immunoSEQ assay was run in its v3.0 version. Produced via immunoSEQ multiplex PCR; TCRdb's table is partial and in-frame only. The sample holds under 30,000 clones, roughly 80% seen once. The receptor comes from a man aged 25-40 years with HIV. The sequenced sample was unsorted PBMCs, obtained 0.7 years before starting antiretroviral therapy.

This CDR3 reads CAWSLRGRIETQYF. The CDR3 region has the DNA TGTGCCTGGAGTCTTAGGGGGCGCATTGAGACCCAGTACTTC. The gene calls are TRBV30 and TRBJ2-5; 7 nucleotides line up with TRBD1. Germline V lookup: CDR1 GTSNPN, CDR2 SVGIG (reference sequence). This CDR3 has 14 residues. V dropped 2 bases and J dropped 5; count of bases not matched to a gene: 8.